The rows below give T cell receptor beta chains drawn from one sample of a study of sequential checkpoint blockade in melanoma. Clones were sequenced by immunoSEQ multiplex PCR, and TCRdb holds only the in-frame ones, with some missing. The sample yields tens of thousands of clones, 75% to 90% seen once. Material: CD8+ T cells sorted from blood (inferred from file names), obtained from a patient given nivolumab and ipilimumab in sequence. The receptors derive from a human donor with melanoma. CDR3s include the opening cysteine and the closing phenylalanine or tryptophan. Each record gives: J gene, clone size, D gene, V gene, CDR3 DNA, CDR3 protein. D genes are given only for firm matches. For some rows the clone size is stated as once, few or many, or as a class when expanded; others skip it.

TRBJ2-1,NA,TRBD2,TRBV28,TGTGCCAGCAGTTCGCCAGCGGGAGAAACGGGGAATGAGCAGTTCTTC,CASSSPAGETGNEQFF
TRBJ1-1,NA,NA,TRBV2,TGTGCCAGCAGTGAAGGAAAAGGACAGTTTAGTCTCAGTTCTTTCTTT,CASSEGKGQFSLSSFF
TRBJ1-6,NA,TRBD1,TRBV6-5,TGTGCCAGCAGTTACGGACAGGCGATTAATTCACCCCTCCACTTT,CASSYGQAINSPLHF
TRBJ2-7,NA,NA,TRBV29-1,TGCAGCGCCCTACTAGTTACCTACGAGCAGTACTTC,CSALLVTYEQYF
TRBJ2-7,NA,TRBD2,TRBV2,TGTGCCAGCAGTGAAGGACTAGCGGGGTTCTCCTACGAGCAGTACTTC,CASSEGLAGFSYEQYF
TRBJ2-7,NA,TRBD2,TRBV4-1,TGCGCCAGCAGCCAGCGGGAGGGCGGGTTTTACGAGCAGTACTTC,CASSQREGGFYEQYF
TRBJ2-1,few,NA,TRBV11-2,TGTGCCAGCATCCTATACAATGAGCAGTTCTTC,CASILYNEQFF
TRBJ2-5,NA,NA,TRBV4-1,TGCGCCAGCAGCCACTTAGAGACCCAGTACTTC,CASSHLETQYF
TRBJ2-5,once,NA,TRBV27,TGTGCCAGCAGTTTCTCTAGCGATCAAGAGACCCAGTACTTC,CASSFSSDQETQYF
TRBJ1-1,NA,NA,TRBV6-5,TGTGCCAGCAGTTACGAGAGGGTGTACCCTGAAGCTTTCTTT,CASSYERVYPEAFF
TRBJ1-1,NA,TRBD1,TRBV27,TGTGCCACAGGACAGGGGGTGAAGGCTGAAGCTTTCTTT,CATGQGVKAEAFF
TRBJ2-4,medium-sized,NA,TRBV4-3,TGCGCCAGCAGCCAAGATGGGGCTAGGCAAAACATTCAGTACTTC,CASSQDGARQNIQYF